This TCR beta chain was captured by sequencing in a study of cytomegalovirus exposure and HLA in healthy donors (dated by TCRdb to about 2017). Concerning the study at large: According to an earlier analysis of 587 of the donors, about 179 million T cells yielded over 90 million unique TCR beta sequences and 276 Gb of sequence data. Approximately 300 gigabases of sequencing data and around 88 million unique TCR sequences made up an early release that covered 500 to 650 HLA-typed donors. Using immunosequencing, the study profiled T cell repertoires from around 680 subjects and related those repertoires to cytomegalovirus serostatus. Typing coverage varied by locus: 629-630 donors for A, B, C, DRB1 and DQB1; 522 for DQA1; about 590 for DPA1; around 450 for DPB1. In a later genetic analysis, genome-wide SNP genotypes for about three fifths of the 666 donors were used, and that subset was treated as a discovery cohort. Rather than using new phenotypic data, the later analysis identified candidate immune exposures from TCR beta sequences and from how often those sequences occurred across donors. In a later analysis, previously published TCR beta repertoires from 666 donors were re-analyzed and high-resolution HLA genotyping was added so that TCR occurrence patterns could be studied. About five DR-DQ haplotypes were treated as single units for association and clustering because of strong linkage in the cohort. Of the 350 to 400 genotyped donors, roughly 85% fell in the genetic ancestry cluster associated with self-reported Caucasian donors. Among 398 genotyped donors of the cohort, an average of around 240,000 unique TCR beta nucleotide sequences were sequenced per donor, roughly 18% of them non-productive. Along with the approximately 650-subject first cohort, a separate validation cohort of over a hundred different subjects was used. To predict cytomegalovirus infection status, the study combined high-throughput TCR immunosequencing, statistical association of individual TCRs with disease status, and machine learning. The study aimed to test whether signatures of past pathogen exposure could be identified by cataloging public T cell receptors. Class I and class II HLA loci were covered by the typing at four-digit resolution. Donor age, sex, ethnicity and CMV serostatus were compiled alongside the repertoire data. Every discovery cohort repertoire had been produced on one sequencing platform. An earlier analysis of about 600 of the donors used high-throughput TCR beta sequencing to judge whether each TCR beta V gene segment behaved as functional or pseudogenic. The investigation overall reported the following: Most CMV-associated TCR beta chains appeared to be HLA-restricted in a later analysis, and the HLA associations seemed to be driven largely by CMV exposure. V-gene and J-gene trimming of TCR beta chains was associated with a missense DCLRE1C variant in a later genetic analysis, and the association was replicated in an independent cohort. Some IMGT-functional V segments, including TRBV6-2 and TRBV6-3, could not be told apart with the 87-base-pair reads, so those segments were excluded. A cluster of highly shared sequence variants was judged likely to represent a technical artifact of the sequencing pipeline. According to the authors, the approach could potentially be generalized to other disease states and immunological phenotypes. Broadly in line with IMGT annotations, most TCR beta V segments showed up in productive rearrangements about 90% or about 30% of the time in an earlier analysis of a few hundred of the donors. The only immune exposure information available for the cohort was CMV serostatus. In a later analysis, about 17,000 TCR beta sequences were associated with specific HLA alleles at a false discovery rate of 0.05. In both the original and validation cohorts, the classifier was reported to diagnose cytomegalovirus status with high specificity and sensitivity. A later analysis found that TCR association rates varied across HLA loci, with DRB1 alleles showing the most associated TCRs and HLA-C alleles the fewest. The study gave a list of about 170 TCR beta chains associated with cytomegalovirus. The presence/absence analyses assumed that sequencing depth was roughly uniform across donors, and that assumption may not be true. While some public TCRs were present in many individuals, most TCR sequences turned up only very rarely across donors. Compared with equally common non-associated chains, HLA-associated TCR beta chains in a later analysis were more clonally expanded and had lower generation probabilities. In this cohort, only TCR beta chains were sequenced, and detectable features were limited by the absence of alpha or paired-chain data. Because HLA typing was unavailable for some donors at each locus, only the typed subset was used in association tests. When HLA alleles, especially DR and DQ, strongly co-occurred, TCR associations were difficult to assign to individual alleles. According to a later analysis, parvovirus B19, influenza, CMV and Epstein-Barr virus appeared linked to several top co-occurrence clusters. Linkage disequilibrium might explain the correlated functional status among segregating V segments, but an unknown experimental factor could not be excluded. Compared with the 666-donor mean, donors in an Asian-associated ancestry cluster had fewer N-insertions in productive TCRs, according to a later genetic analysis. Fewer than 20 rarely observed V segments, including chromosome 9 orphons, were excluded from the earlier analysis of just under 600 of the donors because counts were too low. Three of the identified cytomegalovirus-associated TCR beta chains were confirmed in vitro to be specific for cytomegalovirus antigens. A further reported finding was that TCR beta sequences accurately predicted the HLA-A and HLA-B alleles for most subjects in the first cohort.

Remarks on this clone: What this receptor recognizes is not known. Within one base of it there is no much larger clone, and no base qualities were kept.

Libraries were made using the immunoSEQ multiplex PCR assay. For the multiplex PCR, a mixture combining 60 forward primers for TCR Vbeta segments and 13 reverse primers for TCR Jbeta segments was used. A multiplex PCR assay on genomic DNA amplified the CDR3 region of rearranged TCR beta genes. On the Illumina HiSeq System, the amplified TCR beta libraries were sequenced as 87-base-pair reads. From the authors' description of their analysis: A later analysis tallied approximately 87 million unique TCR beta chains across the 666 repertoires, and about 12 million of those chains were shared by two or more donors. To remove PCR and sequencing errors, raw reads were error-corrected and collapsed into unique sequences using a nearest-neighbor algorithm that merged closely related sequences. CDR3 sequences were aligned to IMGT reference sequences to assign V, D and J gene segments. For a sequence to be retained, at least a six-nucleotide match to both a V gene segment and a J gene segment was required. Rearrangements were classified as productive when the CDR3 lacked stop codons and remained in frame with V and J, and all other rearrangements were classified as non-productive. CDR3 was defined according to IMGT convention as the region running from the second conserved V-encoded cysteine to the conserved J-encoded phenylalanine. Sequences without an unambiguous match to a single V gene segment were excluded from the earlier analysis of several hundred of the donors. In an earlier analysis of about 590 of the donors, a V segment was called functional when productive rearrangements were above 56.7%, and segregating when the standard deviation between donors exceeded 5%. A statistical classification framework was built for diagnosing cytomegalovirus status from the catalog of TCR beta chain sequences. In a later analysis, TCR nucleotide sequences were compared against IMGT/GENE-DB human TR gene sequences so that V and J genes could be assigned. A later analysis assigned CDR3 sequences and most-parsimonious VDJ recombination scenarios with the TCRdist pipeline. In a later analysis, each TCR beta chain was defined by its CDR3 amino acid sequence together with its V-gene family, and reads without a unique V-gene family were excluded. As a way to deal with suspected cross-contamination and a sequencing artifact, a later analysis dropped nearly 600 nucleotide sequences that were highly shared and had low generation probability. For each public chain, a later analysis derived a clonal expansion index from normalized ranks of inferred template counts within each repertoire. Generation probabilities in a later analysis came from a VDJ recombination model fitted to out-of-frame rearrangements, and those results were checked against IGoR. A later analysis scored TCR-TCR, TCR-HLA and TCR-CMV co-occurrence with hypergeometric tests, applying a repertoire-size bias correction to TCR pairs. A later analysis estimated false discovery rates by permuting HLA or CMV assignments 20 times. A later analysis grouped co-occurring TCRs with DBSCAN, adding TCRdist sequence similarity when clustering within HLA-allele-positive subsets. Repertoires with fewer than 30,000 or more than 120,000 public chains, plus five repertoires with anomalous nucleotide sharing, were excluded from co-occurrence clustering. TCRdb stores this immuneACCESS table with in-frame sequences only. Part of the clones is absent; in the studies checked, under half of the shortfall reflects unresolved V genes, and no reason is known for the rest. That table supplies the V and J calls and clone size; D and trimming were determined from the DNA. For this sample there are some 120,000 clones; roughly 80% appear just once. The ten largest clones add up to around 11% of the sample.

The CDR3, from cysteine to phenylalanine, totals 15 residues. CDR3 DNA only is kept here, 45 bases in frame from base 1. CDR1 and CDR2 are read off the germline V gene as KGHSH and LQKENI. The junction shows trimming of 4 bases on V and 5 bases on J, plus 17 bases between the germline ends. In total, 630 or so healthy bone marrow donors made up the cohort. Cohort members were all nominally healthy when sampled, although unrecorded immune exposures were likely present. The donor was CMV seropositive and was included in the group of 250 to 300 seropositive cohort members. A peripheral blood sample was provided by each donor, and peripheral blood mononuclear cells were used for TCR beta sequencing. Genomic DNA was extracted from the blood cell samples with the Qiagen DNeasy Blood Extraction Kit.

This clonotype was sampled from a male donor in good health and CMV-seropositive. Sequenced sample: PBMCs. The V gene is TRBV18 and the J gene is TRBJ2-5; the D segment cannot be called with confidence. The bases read TGTGCCAGCTCACGAGACCTTAGTCCCGGGGAGACCCAGTACTTC. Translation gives CASSRDLSPGETQYF. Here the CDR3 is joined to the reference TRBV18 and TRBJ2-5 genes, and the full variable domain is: NAGVMQNPRHLVRRRGQEARLRCSPMKGHSHVYWYRQLPEEGLKFMVYLQKENIIDESGMPKERFSAEFPKEGPSILRIQQVVRGDSAAYFCASSRDLSPGETQYFGPGTRLLVL.